This T cell receptor (beta chain) came from a study of vaccination effects on CD4 cells after COVID-19. Expansion of antigen-specific CD4+ T cells with viral peptide pools was carried out by the ViraFEST assay before sequencing. Cells that had been cultured for 10 days were the source of isolated CD4+ T cells. All vaccine recipients tested negative for nucleocapsid antibodies and had never contracted SARS-CoV-2 infection. Cultivation was performed at approximately 2.1 million PBMC per well with about 9 IU/ml IL-2 and about 9.2 ug/ml peptides added. It was on days 3 and 7 that half the medium was replaced with IL-2 medium. Study-wide findings and caveats: Healthy vaccinees' vaccine-induced clones included only 1 of 255 that recognized common cold coronaviruses. Vaccine- and infection-induced clones showed marked clonal contraction late following vaccination.

This CDR3 region has 13 residues. With 5 bases removed from V and 1 base from J, the gap between germline ends came to 8 bases. The germline gives CDR1 SGHTA, CDR2 FQGNSA. Only in-frame clones appear in the TCRdb table, and some are missing; sequencing was by immunoSEQ multiplex PCR. Counted here are around 68,000 clones, 80% occurring once; the ten biggest clones make up 9.5% to 15%. As for this clone: What it binds is not known.

The sequencing used CD4+ T cells from PBMCs cultured with SARS-CoV-2 spike peptides, collected before COVID-19 vaccination. V usage is TRBV7-2 and J usage is TRBJ1-1; D remains ambiguous. The receptor was derived from a human donor who received a COVID-19 vaccine. The CDR3 nucleotides read TGTGCCAGCAGCCCCCGGAGGAACACTGAAGCTTTCTTT. This gives the protein CASSPRRNTEAFF.